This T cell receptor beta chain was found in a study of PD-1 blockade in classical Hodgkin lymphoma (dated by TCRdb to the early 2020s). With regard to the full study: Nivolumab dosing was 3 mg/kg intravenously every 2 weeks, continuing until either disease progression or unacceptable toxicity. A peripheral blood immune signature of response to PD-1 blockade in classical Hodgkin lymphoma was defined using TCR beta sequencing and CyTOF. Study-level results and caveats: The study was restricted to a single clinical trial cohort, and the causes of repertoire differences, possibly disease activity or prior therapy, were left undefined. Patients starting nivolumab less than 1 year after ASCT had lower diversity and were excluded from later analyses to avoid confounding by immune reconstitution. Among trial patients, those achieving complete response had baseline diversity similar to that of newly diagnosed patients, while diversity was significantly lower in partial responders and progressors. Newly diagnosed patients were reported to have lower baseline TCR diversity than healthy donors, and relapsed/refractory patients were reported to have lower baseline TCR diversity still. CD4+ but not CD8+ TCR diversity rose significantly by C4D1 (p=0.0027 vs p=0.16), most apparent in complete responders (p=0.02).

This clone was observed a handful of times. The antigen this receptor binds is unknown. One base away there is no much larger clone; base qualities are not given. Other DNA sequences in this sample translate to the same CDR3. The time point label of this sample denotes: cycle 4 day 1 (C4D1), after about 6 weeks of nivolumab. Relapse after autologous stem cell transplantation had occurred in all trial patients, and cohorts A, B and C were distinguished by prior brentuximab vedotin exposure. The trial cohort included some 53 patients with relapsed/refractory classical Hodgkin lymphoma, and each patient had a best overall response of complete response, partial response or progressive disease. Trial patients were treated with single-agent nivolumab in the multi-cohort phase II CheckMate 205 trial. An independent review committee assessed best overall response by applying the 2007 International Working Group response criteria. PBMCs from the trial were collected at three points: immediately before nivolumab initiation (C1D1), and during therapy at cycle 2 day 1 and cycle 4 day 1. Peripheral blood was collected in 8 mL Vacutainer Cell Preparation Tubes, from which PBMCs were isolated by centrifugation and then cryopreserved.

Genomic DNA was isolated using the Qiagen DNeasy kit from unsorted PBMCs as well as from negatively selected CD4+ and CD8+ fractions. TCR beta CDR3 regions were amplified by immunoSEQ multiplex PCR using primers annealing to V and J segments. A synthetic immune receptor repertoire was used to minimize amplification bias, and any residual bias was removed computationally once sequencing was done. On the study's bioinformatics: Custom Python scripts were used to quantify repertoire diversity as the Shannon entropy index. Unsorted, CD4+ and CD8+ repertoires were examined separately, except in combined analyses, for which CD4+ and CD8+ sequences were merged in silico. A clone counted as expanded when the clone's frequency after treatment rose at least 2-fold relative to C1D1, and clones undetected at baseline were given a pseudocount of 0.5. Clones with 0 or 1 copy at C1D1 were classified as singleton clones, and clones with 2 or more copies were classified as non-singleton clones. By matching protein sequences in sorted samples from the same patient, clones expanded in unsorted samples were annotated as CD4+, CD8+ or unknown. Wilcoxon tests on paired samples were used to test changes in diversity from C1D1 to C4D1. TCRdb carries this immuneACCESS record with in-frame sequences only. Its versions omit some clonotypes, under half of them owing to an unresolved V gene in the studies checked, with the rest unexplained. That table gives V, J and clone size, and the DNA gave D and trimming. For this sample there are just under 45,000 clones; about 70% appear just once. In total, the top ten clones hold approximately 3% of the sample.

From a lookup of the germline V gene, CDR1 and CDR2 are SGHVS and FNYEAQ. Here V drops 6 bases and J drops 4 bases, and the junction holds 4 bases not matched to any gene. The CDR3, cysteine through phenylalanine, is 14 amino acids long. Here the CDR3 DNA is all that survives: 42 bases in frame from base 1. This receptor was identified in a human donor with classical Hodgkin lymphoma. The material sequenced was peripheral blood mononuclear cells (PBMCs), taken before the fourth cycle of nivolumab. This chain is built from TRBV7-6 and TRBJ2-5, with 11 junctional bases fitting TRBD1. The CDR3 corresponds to CASSPGTGGETQYF. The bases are TGTGCCAGCAGTCCCGGGACAGGGGGAGAGACCCAGTACTTC.